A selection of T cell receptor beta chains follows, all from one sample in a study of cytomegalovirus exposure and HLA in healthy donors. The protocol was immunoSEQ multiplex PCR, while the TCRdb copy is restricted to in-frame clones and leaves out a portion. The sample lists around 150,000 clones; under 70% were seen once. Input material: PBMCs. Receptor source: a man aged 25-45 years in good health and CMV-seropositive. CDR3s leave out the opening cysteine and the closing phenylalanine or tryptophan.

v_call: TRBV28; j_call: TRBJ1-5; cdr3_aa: ASSGLSQH
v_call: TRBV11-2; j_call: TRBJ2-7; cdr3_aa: ASSPPPAGRADEQY
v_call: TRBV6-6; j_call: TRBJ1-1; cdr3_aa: ASSYSYRGGTEAF
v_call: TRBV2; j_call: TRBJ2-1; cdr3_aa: ASSEQAGSYNEQF
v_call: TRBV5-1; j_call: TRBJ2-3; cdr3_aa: ASSSRLGGDTQY
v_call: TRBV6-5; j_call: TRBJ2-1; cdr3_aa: ASSFPLAGGPHEQF
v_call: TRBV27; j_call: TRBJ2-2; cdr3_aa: ASSLFIGGSGGTGELF
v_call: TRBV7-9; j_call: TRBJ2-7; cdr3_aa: ASSETTEQGDEQY
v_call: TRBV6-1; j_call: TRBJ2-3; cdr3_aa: ASSEQSGTDTQY
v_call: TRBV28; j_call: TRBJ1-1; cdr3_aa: ASSLAALHTEAF
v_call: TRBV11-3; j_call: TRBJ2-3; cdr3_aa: ASSRGSTDTQY
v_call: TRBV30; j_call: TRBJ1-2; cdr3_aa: AWSPGQGNYGYT
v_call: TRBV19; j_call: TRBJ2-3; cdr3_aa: ASNGQGTKFSDTQY
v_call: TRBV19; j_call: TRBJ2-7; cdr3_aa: ASRPTTSSRYEQY
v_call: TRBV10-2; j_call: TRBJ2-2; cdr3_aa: ASSEPGSPTFYTGELF
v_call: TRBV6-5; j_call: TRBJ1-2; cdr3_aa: ASSDRDRGVYGYT
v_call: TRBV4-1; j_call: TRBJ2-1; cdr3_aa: ASLPAVTSYNEQF
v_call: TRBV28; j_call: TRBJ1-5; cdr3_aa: ASSFYRAFPDQPQH
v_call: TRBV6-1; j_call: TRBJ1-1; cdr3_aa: ASSAGTDNTEAF
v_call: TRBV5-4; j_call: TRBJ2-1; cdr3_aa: TSTWGPGENNEQF
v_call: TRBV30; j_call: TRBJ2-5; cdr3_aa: AWSAASVETQY
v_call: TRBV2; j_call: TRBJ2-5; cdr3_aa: ASSEGAGGGEQY
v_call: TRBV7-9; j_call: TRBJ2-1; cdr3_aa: ASSLARSSYNEQF
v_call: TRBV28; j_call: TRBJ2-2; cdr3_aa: ASSFPYGGPGELF
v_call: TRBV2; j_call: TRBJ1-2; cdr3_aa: ASSGGLGYT
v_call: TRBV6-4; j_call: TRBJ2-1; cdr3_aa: ASSDLTSGRDEQF
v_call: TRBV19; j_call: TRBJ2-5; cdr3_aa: ASSIEETQY
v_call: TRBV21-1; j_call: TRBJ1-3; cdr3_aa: ASSKARGGNTIY
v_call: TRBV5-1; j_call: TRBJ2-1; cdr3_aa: ASSPAFPTVNEQF
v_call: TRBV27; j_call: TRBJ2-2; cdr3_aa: ASSSLNTGELF
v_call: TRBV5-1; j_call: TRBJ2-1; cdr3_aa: ASSDSGSGYNEQF
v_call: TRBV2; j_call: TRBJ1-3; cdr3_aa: ASSEPWGGEAGNTIY
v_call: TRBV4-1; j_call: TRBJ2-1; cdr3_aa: ASSHPSGRGTSNEQF
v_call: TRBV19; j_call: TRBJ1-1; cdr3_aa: ASTARVMGTEAF
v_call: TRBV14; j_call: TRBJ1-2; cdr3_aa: ASSQVLGGGYT
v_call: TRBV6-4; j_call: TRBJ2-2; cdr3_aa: ASSDTGQGNTGELF